The 26 T cell receptor beta chains in this list originate from one sample, sequenced in a study of T cells after somatic rescue of genetic block. Clones were sequenced by immunoSEQ multiplex PCR, and TCRdb holds only the in-frame ones, with some missing. The data contain 67,000 or so clones, about nine tenths of them seen just once; the ten biggest clones take up approximately 3%. The specimen sequenced was peripheral blood mononuclear cells (PBMCs). Receptor source: a man aged 30 to 45.

This rearrangement joins TRBV30 to TRBJ1-2; 7 nucleotides align to TRBD1. Germline CDR1 GTSNPN, CDR2 SVGIG (reference sequence). The CDR3 sequence is 12 residues long. With 0 bases clipped from V and 8 bases from J, the junction kept 3 bases outside the gene matches. DNA for the CDR3: TGTGCCTGGAGTGTTAACAGGGGCGGCTACACCTTC. This encodes CAWSVNRGGYTF.

The rearrangement joins TRBV30 to TRBJ1-4; TRBD1 matches 8 bases. Unmatched junction bases numbered 6, after V lost 4 bases and J lost 8 bases. CDR1 and CDR2 (germline): GTSNPN, SVGIG (reference sequence). The CDR3 sequence is 13 residues long. CDR3 protein: CAWTPDRDEKLFF. CDR3 nucleotides: TGTGCCTGGACCCCGGACAGGGACGAAAAACTGTTTTTT.

The chain carries TRBV5-1 and TRBJ1-2, with 8 positions matching TRBD1. The CDR3 is made up of 14 amino acids. Germline assignment: CDR1 SGHRS and CDR2 YFSETQ. V trimming: 3 bases; J trimming: 2 bases; junction bases outside the gene matches: 3. The CDR3 is CASSSNRGNYGYTF. The CDR3 DNA sequence: TGCGCCAGCAGCTCCAACAGGGGGAACTATGGCTACACCTTC.

The gene calls are TRBV6-4 and TRBJ2-1; D is possibly TRBD2 (7 bases). Germline CDR1 and CDR2: MRHNA and SNTAGT. There are 16 residues in the CDR3. With 2 bases removed from V and 6 bases from J, the gap between germline ends came to 17 bases. The CDR3 reads CASSDGGGGGSNEQFF. In DNA form, the CDR3 reads TGTGCCAGCAGTGACGGAGGAGGGGGGGGGAGCAATGAGCAGTTCTTC.

This chain uses TRBV6-5 with TRBJ2-3, with D uncertain. The CDR3 covers 15 residues. In germline, CDR1 is MNHEY, CDR2 SVGAGI. V lost 0 bases and J 2 bases, leaving 9 bases between the germline ends. The CDR3 DNA reads TGTGCCAGCAGTTACTCGACGGCCACCACAGATACGCAGTATTTT. Encoded protein: CASSYSTATTDTQYF.

This chain connects TRBV18 to TRBJ2-3; TRBD2 agrees at 7 bases. Trimming removed 3 bases from V and 4 bases from J; junction bases left unmatched: 4. The germline CDR1 and CDR2 sequences are KGHSH and LQKENI. The CDR3 covers 14 residues. The CDR3 reads CASSPAGVADTQYF. CDR3 DNA: TGTGCCAGCTCACCTGCGGGAGTGGCAGATACGCAGTATTTT.

J is TRBJ1-2 and V is TRBV9; tentative D call: TRBD1 (5 bases). The CDR3 consists of 14 residues. CDR1 is SGDLS, CDR2 YYNGEE, per germline. V was pared by 3 bases and J by 6 bases, with 15 bases between. CDR3 DNA: TGTGCCAGCAGCGCGGGGACGAGGGTTCATGGCTACACCTTC. It yields the protein CASSAGTRVHGYTF.

This clone occurred a few times. The V call is TRBV27, the J call TRBJ1-2, with a weak D call TRBD1 (5 bases). The V gene lost 2 bases and the J gene lost 2 bases, with 9 bases spanning the gap. From germline, CDR1 is MNHEY and CDR2 SMNVEV (reference sequence). CDR3 length equals 14 residues. The CDR3 DNA reads TGTGCCAGCAGTTTAAACAGGCGGAACTATGGCTACACCTTC. Amino acid sequence: CASSLNRRNYGYTF.

This chain links TRBV7-2 with TRBJ2-7, with D tentatively TRBD2 (6 bases). V was pared by 1 base and J by 0 bases, with 13 bases between. The CDR3 is made up of 16 amino acids. The V gene's germline CDR1 is SGHTA and CDR2 FQGNSA. CDR3 DNA sequence: TGTGCCAGCAGCTTAGTGTCGGGCGGGAACTCCTACGAGCAGTACTTC. It codes for CASSLVSGGNSYEQYF.

This clone was counted once. The CDR3 here is CASSYSVTDSPLHF. The CDR3, as DNA: TGTGCCAGCAGTTACTCGGTTACTGATTCACCCCTCCACTTT. The rearrangement links TRBV6-5 to TRBJ1-6; no clear D. V was trimmed by 0 bases and J by 8 bases, leaving 8 bases between them. The CDR3 runs to 14 residues. CDR1 and CDR2 from the germline V gene are MNHEY and SVGAGI.

In its sample, this clone was seen a few times. V usage is TRBV7-9 and J usage is TRBJ2-2; TRBD2 is a possible D gene (6 bases). This CDR3 region has 16 residues. Trimming removed 0 bases from V and 4 bases from J, with 12 bases in between. Germline values: CDR1 SEHNR, CDR2 FQNEAQ (reference sequence). The CDR3 bases are TGTGCCAGCAGCTTAGCGATAGCGGTGGGCACCGGGGAGCTGTTTTTT. It specifies CASSLAIAVGTGELFF.

This chain joins TRBV7-2 and TRBJ1-1; D is perhaps TRBD1 (5 bases). Germline V gene lookup returns CDR1 SGHTA and CDR2 FQGNSA. This CDR3 spans 18 amino acids. Between the trimmed V and J ends, which lost 0 bases and 1 base, there was a span of 18 bases. The CDR3 nucleotides are TGTGCCAGCAGCTTAGCCCGGACTCGGGGCCACTCGAACACTGAAGCTTTCTTT. Amino acids: CASSLARTRGHSNTEAFF.

The V gene is TRBV6-5, the J gene TRBJ2-3; 14 bases fit TRBD2. V lost 6 bases and J lost 3; bases outside the gene matches: 5. The V gene's germline CDR1 is MNHEY and CDR2 SVGAGI. This CDR3 is built from 16 residues. The CDR3 region has the DNA TGTGCCAGCAGCTACGGGACTAGCGGGAGTACAGATACGCAGTATTTT. It codes for CASSYGTSGSTDTQYF.

The rearrangement uses TRBV28 and TRBJ2-7, with 10 bases that match TRBD2. Trimming at V came to 3 bases and at J to 5 bases, leaving 10 bases not matched to a gene. The CDR3 sequence is 16 residues long. Germline V CDR1 and CDR2: MDHEN, SYDVKM. CDR3 region: CASSFGAGGPSDEQYF. CDR3 sequence (DNA): TGTGCCAGCAGTTTTGGAGCGGGAGGGCCAAGCGACGAGCAGTACTTC.

The J gene is TRBJ2-1, the V gene TRBV19; D gene unclear. V was clipped by 5 bases and J by 4 bases, with 9 bases between them. CDR3 length equals 13 residues. In germline, CDR1 is LNHDA, CDR2 SQIVND (reference sequence). The CDR3 DNA reads as TGTGCCAGTAGTCCAGCACGGTACAATGAGCAGTTCTTC. Protein product: CASSPARYNEQFF.

This chain uses TRBV2 with TRBJ2-2; 7 nucleotides line up with TRBD2. Germline values: CDR1 SNHLY, CDR2 FYNNEI. CDR3 length: 18 amino acids. V dropped 8 bases and J dropped 4; count of bases not matched to a gene: 19. The CDR3 DNA reads as TGTGCCAGCTCTTCCATCCCCCGGGACTACCAATTCACCGGGGAGCTGTTTTTT. This codes for CASSSIPRDYQFTGELFF.

This clone was seen once. The V call is TRBV27, the J call TRBJ1-6; 7 nucleotides match TRBD1. V shed 6 bases, J shed 4 bases, and the junction held 3 bases outside the gene matches. Germline V CDR1 and CDR2: MNHEY, SMNVEV (reference sequence). The CDR3 consists of 14 residues. CDR3 nucleotides: TGTGCCAGCAGCCTACAGGGGTATAATTCACCCCTCCACTTT. Translation: CASSLQGYNSPLHF.

The rearrangement joins TRBV28 to TRBJ1-2, with TRBD1 as a possible D gene (6 bases). The germline V and J ends were trimmed by 7 bases and 4 bases, with 16 bases remaining between them. The germline V gene encodes CDR1 MDHEN and CDR2 SYDVKM. CDR3 length equals 14 residues. CDR3 in amino acids: CASTSQGGPYGYTF. DNA for the CDR3: TGTGCCAGCACCTCCCAAGGGGGTCCCTATGGCTACACCTTC.

This chain joins TRBV5-5 and TRBJ1-3; the D gene is possibly TRBD1 (6 bases). Germline assignment: CDR1 SGHKS and CDR2 YYEKEE (reference sequence). V was cut by 0 bases and J by 2 bases, with 9 bases left in between. This CDR3 spans 15 amino acids. CDR3 bases: TGTGCCAGCAGCTTGGAAGGGGGAGCTGGAAACACCATATATTTT. Translating it yields CASSLEGGAGNTIYF.

This rearrangement joins TRBV7-9 to TRBJ2-5; either TRBD1 or TRBD2 may fit D (5 bases each). Germline CDR1 is SEHNR and CDR2 is FQNEAQ (reference sequence). V dropped 5 bases and J dropped 4 bases, with 11 bases sitting between them. The CDR3 is 13 amino acids. CDR3 coding DNA: TGTGCCAGCAGCCTTTCTGGGGGAGAGACCCAGTACTTC. The encoded protein is CASSLSGGETQYF. The full variable domain, with the rest looked up from reference TRBV7-9 and TRBJ2-5, is DTGVSQNPRHKITKRGQNVTFRCDPISEHNRLYWYRQTLGQGPEFLTYFQNEAQLEKSRLLSDRFSAERPKGSFSTLEIQRTEQGDSAMYLCASSLSGGETQYFGPGTRLLVL.

V is TRBV27 and J is TRBJ2-3, with TRBD2 identical over 15 bases. This CDR3 region has 20 residues. From germline, CDR1 is MNHEY and CDR2 SMNVEV (reference sequence). The trim removed 5 bases at V and 4 bases at J, leaving 16 bases unmatched. The CDR3 DNA reads TGTGCCAGCAGTCGGGACAGGGAATGGACTAGCGGGGGGGCAGCAGATACGCAGTATTTT. As protein: CASSRDREWTSGGAADTQYF.

The chain couples TRBV5-6 to TRBJ1-4; no clear D. V lost 1 base to trimming and J lost 5 bases, with 9 bases between them. The CDR3 is 14 residues long. CDR1 and CDR2 from the germline V gene are SGHDT and YYEEEE. The CDR3 protein is CASSLWGLNEKLFF. DNA of the CDR3: TGTGCCAGCAGCTTGTGGGGTTTAAATGAAAAACTGTTTTTT.

The chain has TRBV30 and TRBJ1-2, with D maybe TRBD1 (5 bases). There are 14 residues in the CDR3. CDR1 and CDR2 (germline): GTSNPN, SVGIG (reference sequence). V lost 4 bases, J lost 2 bases, and 14 bases lay in between. The CDR3, as DNA: TGTGCCTGGAAAATAGGCCCAGGGAACTATGGCTACACCTTC. This encodes CAWKIGPGNYGYTF.

V usage is TRBV29-1 and J usage is TRBJ2-7, with D perhaps TRBD1 or TRBD2 (6 bases each). The CDR3 runs 13 residues. CDR1 is SQVTM, CDR2 ANQGSEA, per germline. The V end lost 5 bases, the J end lost 9 bases, and 20 bases lay between the germline ends. Written as DNA, the CDR3 is TGCAGCGTTATCCACATGGGGGGCCGGGGGCAGTACTTC. Protein sequence: CSVIHMGGRGQYF.

The V and J genes are TRBV5-1 and TRBJ2-5; D possibly corresponds to TRBD1 (5 bases). Germline values: CDR1 SGHRS, CDR2 YFSETQ. This CDR3 has 13 amino acids. V was shortened by 4 bases and J by 5 bases, with 12 bases between the two germline ends. CDR3 coding DNA: TGCGCCAGCAGCGTCAATGCAGGGGAGACCCAGTACTTC. It yields the protein CASSVNAGETQYF.

The rearrangement uses TRBV28 and TRBJ2-5; possibly TRBD2 for D (6 bases). The CDR3 totals 16 residues. The V gene lost 7 bases and the J gene lost 2 bases, with 20 bases spanning the gap. Germline CDR1 is MDHEN and CDR2 is SYDVKM. The CDR3 DNA reads TGTGCCAGCACCTCCCCAGATGGCGGGAAACAAGAGACCCAGTACTTC. It yields the protein CASTSPDGGKQETQYF.